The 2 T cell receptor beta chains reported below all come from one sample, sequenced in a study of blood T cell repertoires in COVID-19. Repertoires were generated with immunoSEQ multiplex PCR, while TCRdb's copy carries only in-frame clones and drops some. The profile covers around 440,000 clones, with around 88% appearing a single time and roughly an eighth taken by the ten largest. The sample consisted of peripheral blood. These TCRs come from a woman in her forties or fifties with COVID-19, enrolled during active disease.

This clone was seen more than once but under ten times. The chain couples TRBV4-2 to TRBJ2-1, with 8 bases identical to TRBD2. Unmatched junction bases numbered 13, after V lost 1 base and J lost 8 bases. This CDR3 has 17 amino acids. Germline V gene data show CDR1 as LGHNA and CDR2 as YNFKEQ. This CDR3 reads CASSQGSIGTRQDEQFF. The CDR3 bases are TGTGCCAGCAGCCAAGGAAGTATTGGGACTAGACAAGATGAGCAGTTCTTC.

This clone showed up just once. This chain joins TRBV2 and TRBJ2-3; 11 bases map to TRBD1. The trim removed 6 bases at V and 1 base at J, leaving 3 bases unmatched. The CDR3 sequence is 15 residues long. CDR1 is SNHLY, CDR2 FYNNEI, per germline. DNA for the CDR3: TGTGCCAGCAGCCCGGACAGGGGGCGCACAGATACGCAGTATTTT. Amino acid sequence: CASSPDRGRTDTQYF.